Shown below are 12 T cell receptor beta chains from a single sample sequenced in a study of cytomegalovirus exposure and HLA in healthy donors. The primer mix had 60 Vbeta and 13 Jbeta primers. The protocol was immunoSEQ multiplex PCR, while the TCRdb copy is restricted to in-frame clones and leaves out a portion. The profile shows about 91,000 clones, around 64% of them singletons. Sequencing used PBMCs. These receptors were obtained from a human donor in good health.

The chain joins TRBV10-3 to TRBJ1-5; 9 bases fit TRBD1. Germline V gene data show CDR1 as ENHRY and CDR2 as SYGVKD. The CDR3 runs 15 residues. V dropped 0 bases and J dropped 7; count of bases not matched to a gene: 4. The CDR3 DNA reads TGTGCCATCAGTGAGTCAACAGGGGGCATCCAGCCCCAGCATTTT. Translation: CAISESTGGIQPQHF.

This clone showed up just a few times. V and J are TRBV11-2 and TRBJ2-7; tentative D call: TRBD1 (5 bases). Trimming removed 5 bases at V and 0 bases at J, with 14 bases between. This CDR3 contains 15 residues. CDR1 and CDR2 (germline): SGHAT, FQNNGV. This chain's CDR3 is CASSAGRQFSYEQYF. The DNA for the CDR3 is TGTGCCAGCAGCGCCGGGCGACAGTTCTCCTACGAGCAGTACTTC.

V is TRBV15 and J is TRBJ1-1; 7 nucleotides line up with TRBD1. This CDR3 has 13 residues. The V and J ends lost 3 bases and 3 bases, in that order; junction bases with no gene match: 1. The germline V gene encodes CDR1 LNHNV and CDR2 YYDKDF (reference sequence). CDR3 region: CATSSDRDTEAFF. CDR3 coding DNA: TGTGCCACCAGCAGCGACAGGGACACTGAAGCTTTCTTT.

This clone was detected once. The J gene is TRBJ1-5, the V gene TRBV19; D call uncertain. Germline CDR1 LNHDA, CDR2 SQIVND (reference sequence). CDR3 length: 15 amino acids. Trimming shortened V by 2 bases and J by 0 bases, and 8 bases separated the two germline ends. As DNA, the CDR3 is TGTGCCAGTAGTATATACCGGGATAGCAATCAGCCCCAGCATTTT. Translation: CASSIYRDSNQPQHF. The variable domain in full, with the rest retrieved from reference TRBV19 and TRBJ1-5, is DGGITQSPKYLFRKEGQNVTLSCEQNLNHDAMYWYRQDPGQGLRLIYYSQIVNDFQKGDIAEGYSVSREKKESFPLTVTSAQKNPTAFYLCASSIYRDSNQPQHFGDGTRLSIL.

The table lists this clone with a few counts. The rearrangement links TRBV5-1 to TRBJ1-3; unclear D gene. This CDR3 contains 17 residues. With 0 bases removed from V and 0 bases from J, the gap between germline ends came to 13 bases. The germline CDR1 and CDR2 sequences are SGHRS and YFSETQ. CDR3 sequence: CASSLASTRYSGNTIYF. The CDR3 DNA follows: TGCGCCAGCAGCTTGGCCTCGACACGCTACTCTGGAAACACCATATATTTT.

The CDR3: CASSLPGQLAYEQYF. The CDR3 region has the DNA TGTGCCAGCAGCCTTCCGGGACAGCTAGCCTACGAGCAGTACTTC. The V call is TRBV6-1, the J call TRBJ2-7; TRBD1 aligns across 7 bases. Germline CDR1 MNHNS, CDR2 SASEGT. V shed 6 bases, J shed 2 bases, and the junction held 10 bases outside the gene matches. The CDR3 is 15 amino acids.

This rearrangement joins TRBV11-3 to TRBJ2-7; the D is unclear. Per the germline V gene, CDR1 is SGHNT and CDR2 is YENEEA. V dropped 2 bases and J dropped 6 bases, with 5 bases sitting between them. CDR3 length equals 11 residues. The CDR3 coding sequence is TGTGCCAGCAGCTTAAGAGGCGAGCAGTACTTC. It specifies CASSLRGEQYF.

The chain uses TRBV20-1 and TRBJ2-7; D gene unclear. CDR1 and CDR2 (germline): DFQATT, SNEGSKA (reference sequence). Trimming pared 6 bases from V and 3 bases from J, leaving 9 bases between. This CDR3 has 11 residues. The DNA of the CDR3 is TGCAGTGCGCGGAGAATCTACGAGCAGTACTTC. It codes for CSARRIYEQYF.

The CDR3 DNA sequence: TGCAGTGCCCGCGGGCAAGGGCCCCAGCATTTT. It encodes CSARGQGPQHF. The V call is TRBV20-1, the J call TRBJ1-5; D remains unclear. V gave up 6 bases and J gave up 9 bases, with 12 bases separating them. The germline gives CDR1 DFQATT, CDR2 SNEGSKA (reference sequence). The CDR3 extends over 11 amino acids.

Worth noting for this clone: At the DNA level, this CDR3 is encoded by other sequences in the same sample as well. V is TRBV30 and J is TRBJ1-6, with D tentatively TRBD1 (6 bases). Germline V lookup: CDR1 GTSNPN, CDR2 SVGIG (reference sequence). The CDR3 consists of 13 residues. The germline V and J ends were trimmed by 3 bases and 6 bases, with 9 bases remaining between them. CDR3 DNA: TGTGCCTGGAGCGCAGGGGCTAATTCACCCCTCCACTTT. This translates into CAWSAGANSPLHF.

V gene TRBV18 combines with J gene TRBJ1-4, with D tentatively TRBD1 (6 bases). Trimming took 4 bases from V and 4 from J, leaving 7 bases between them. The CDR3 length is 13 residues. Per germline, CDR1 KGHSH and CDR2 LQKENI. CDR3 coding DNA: TGTGCCAGCTCACGGGACAATAATGAAAAACTGTTTTTT. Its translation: CASSRDNNEKLFF.

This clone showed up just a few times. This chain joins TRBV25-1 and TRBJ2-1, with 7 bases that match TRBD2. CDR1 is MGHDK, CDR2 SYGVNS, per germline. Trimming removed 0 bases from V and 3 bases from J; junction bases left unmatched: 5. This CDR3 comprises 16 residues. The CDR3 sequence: CASSEYGAGDYNEQFF. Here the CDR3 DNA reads TGTGCCAGCAGTGAATATGGGGCGGGGGACTACAATGAGCAGTTCTTC.